This T cell receptor beta chain was captured in a study of shared clonotypes between healthy human individuals. Trimming took 4 bases from V and 7 from J, leaving 17 bases between them. CDR1 and CDR2 from the germline V gene are SNHLY and FYNNEI. This CDR3 is built from 14 residues. Data came from immunoSEQ multiplex PCR; TCRdb stores just in-frame clones and leaves some out. Among roughly 1,500,000 clones listed, 95% to 99% were seen once. The chain has TRBV2 and TRBJ2-7; D ambiguous. Sequencing used naive CD4+ T cells sorted from blood. Documented subset: CD45RA+ positively selected. This clonotype was sampled from a young man in good health. The CDR3 sequence: CASSVPGTGREQYF. The CDR3 bases are TGTGCCAGCAGTGTACCCGGAACTGGACGGGAGCAGTACTTC.